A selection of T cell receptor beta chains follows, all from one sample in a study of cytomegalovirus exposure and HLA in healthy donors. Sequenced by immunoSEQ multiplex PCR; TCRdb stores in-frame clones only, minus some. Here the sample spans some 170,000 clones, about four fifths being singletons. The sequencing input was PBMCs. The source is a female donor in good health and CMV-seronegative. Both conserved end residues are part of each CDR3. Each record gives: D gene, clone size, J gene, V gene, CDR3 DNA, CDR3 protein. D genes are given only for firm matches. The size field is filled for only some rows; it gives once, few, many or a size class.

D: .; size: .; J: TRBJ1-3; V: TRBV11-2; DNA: TGTGCCAGCAGCTTAGATTTCCTCGGCACGACTACTGGAAACACCATATATTTT; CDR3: CASSLDFLGTTTGNTIYF
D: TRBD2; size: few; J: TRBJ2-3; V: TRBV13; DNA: TGTGCCAGCAGCTTTGGACTAGCGACAGATACGCAGTATTTT; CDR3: CASSFGLATDTQYF
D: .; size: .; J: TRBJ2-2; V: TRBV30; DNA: TGTGCCTGGAGGAGGGGGAGGAACACCGGGGAGCTGTTTTTT; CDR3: CAWRRGRNTGELFF
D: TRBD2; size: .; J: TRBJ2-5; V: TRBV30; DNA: TGTGCCTGGAGTGTATTAGCGGGGGGCAACCAAGAGACCCAGTACTTC; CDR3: CAWSVLAGGNQETQYF
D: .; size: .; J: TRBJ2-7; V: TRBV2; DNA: TGTGCCAGCAGTGATGGGCCCTACGAGCAGTACTTC; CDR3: CASSDGPYEQYF
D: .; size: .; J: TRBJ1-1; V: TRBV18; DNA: TGTGCCAGCGCACAGGCGGGCCCGGGGGGGAACACTGAAGCTTTCTTT; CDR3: CASAQAGPGGNTEAFF
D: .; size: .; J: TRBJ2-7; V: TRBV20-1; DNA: TGCAGTGTAGCTAGGGGGGGTAGGCAGTACTTC; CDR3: CSVARGGRQYF
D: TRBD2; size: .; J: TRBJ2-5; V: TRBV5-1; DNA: TGCGCCAGCAGCTATGCGGGAGAAGAGACCCAGTACTTC; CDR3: CASSYAGEETQYF
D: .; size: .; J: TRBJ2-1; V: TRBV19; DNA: TGTGCCAGTAGTATAGATGCGGGTGGGACCTACAATGAGCAGTTCTTC; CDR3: CASSIDAGGTYNEQFF
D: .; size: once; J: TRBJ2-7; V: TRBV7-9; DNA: TGTGCCAGCAGTCACTTTGTGGGAGGCGCCTACGAGCAGTACTTC; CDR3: CASSHFVGGAYEQYF
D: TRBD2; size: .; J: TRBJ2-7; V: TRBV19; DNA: TGTGCCAGTAGTAGCCTAGCGGGAGCCCACGAGCAGTACTTC; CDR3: CASSSLAGAHEQYF
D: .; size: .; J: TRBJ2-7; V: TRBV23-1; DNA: TGCGCCAGCAGTCAATCGCGGGGTTACGAGCAGTACTTC; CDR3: CASSQSRGYEQYF
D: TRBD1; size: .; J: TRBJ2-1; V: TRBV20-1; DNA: TGCAGTGCTGACAGGGGGAATGAGCAGTTCTTC; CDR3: CSADRGNEQFF
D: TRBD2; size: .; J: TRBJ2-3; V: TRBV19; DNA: TGTGCCAGTAGTATAGAGGGAGCGGGAGTCCCAGATACGCAGTATTTT; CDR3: CASSIEGAGVPDTQYF
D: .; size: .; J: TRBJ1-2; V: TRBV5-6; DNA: TGTGCCAGCAGCTTGTGGCAGGACTCGAACTATGGCTACACCTTC; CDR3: CASSLWQDSNYGYTF
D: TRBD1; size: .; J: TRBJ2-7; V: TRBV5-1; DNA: TGCGCCAGCAGCTTGGGTGCATCGGGGACAGAGGCCTACGAGCAGTACTTC; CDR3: CASSLGASGTEAYEQYF
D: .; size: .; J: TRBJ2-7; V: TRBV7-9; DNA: TGTGCCAGCAGCTTAGGGCGGCAGTTCTACGAGCAGTACTTC; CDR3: CASSLGRQFYEQYF
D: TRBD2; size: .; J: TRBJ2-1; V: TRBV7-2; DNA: TGTGCCAGCAGCTTAGCGGGAGCGGGGACTTACAATGAGCAGTTCTTC; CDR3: CASSLAGAGTYNEQFF
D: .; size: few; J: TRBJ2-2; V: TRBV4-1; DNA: TGCGCCAGCAGCCGTCAGGGGCTAAACACCGGGGAGCTGTTTTTT; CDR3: CASSRQGLNTGELFF
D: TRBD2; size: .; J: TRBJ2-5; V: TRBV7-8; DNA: TGTGCCAGCAGCTCAGGACTAGCGGGAGGACGCCAAGAGACCCAGTACTTC; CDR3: CASSSGLAGGRQETQYF
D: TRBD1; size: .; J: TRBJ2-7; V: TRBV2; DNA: TGTGCCAGCAGTGCCGGGACAGGGGGCTCCTACGAGCAGTACTTC; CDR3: CASSAGTGGSYEQYF
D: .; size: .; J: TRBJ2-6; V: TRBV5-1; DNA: TGCGCCAGCAGCCCCGGGACAATCTCTGGGGCCAACGTCCTGACTTTC; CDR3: CASSPGTISGANVLTF
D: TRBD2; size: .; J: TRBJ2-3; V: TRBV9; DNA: TGTGCCAGCAGCGGGACTAGCCCTAGCACAGATACGCAGTATTTT; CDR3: CASSGTSPSTDTQYF
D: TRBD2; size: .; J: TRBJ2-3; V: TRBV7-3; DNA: TGTGCCAGCAGCTTAAGGGCGGGGACTAGAGGGGTAGATACGCAGTATTTT; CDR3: CASSLRAGTRGVDTQYF
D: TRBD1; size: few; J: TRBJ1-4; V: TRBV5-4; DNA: TGTGCCAGCAGCTTGACAGGGGGCTCTGAAAAACTGTTTTTT; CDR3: CASSLTGGSEKLFF
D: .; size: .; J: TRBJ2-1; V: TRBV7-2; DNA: TGTGCCAGCAGCTTCCTACCGGACAGTTACAATGAGCAGTTCTTC; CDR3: CASSFLPDSYNEQFF
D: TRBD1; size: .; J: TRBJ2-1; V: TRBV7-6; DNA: TGTGCCAGCAGCACGCTACAGGGGGCGCATTTTTATGAGCAGTTCTTC; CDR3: CASSTLQGAHFYEQFF
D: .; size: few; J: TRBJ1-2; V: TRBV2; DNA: TGTGCCAGCAGGGGACCGGACAGATTATATGGCTACACCTTC; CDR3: CASRGPDRLYGYTF
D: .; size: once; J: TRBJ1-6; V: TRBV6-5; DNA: TGTGCCAGCAGTTTTCAAGGGGCACCCCTCCACTTT; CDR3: CASSFQGAPLHF
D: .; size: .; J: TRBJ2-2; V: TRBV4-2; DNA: TGTGCCAGCAGCCCGTACGGGGGGCTAAACACCGGGGAGCTGTTTTTT; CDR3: CASSPYGGLNTGELFF
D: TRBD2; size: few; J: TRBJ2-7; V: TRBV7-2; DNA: TGTGCCAGCAGCCGAATTGTGGGGCGGCGGGGGGCCTCCTACGAGCAGTACTTC; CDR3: CASSRIVGRRGASYEQYF
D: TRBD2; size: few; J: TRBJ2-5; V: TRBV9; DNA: TGTGCCAGCAGCACTAGCGGGACCCAAGAGACCCAGTACTTC; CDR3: CASSTSGTQETQYF
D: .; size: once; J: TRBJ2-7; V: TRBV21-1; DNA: TGTGCCAGCAGCAAAGTCGGTTCCGGGTTGGCGGGAGGGCTCTACGAGCAGTACTTC; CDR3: CASSKVGSGLAGGLYEQYF
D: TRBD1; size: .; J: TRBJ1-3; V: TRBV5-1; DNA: TGCGCCAGCAGCTTGGTACGACCGGGACAGGGCACCAACACCATATATTTT; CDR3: CASSLVRPGQGTNTIYF
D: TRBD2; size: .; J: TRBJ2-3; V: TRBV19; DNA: TGTGCCAGTAGTATCGTAGCGGGAGTTCGAGATACGCAGTATTTT; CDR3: CASSIVAGVRDTQYF
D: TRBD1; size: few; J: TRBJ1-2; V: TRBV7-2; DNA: TGTGCCAGCAGCTTTGATTCGGGACAGCTCTATGGCTACACCTTC; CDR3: CASSFDSGQLYGYTF
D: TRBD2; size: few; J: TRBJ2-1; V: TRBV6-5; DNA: TGTGCCAGCAGCCAAGGGACTAGGGGCAATGAGCAGTTCTTC; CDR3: CASSQGTRGNEQFF
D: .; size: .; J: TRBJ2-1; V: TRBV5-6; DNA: TGTGCCAGCAGCCCATGGGACACTTCTTTGTACAATGAGCAGTTCTTC; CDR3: CASSPWDTSLYNEQFF
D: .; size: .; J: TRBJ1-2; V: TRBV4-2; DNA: TGTGCCAGCAGCCAAGATGAGGCTTATGGCTACACCTTC; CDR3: CASSQDEAYGYTF
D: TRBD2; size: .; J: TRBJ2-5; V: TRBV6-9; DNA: TGTGCCAGCATGGAGGGATTAGCGGGATACCAAGAGACCCAGTACTTC; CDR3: CASMEGLAGYQETQYF
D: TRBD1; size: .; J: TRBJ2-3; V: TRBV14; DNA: TGTGCCAGCAGCCTGATCGGACAGGCGACAGATACGCAGTATTTT; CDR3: CASSLIGQATDTQYF